The 21 T cell receptor beta chains in this list originate from one sample, sequenced in a study of PD-L1 blockade in urothelial cancer. Profiling relied on immunoSEQ multiplex PCR, and the TCRdb table lists in-frame clones only, not all of them. The data show about 35,000 clones, just over 35% seen once. Sequencing used tumor tissue, obtained before atezolizumab (anti-PD-L1) treatment. The receptors shown here come from a man aged 55 to 69 with urothelial cancer.

This clone was observed a few times. The chain is built from TRBV6-8 and TRBJ1-2; 8 bases line up with TRBD1. Losses at the gene ends were 6 bases for V and 4 bases for J; bases not matched to a gene: 7. The CDR3 is 14 residues long. Germline V gives CDR1 MNHGY, CDR2 SAAAGT. CDR3 sequence reads: CASSRSGGLYGYTF. The CDR3 DNA sequence: TGTGCCAGCAGCCGATCAGGGGGCCTCTATGGCTACACCTTC.

The chain is built from TRBV9 and TRBJ1-1; maybe TRBD1 (6 bases). With 6 bases removed from V and 0 bases from J, the gap between germline ends came to 9 bases. From germline, CDR1 is SGDLS and CDR2 YYNGEE. This CDR3 comprises 13 residues. The DNA for the CDR3 is TGTGCCAGCACCCAGGGGTTGAACACTGAAGCTTTCTTT. This gives the protein CASTQGLNTEAFF.

Judged by abundance, this clone is medium-sized. The chain has TRBV15 and TRBJ2-5; 7 nucleotides align to TRBD1. The CDR3 is 15 amino acids. Germline CDR1 is LNHNV and CDR2 is YYDKDF (reference sequence). Losses at the gene ends were 0 bases for V and 4 bases for J; bases not matched to a gene: 5. CDR3 sequence: CATSRDSQGLETQYF. CDR3 DNA sequence: TGTGCCACCAGCAGAGATTCACAGGGGCTAGAGACCCAGTACTTC.

The V call is TRBV29-1, the J call TRBJ2-3, with D maybe TRBD1 (6 bases). The V end was cut by 7 bases, the J end by 2 bases, with 10 bases between. Germline V CDR1 and CDR2: SQVTM, ANQGSEA. The CDR3 runs to 12 residues. CDR3 bases: TGCAGCGGGGGACATCTCACAGATACGCAGTATTTT. Translating gives CSGGHLTDTQYF.

V gene TRBV4-1 combines with J gene TRBJ1-2; 9 positions agree with TRBD1. Germline V gene lookup returns CDR1 MGHRA and CDR2 YSYEKL. CDR3 length equals 14 residues. Trimming cost V 5 bases and J 2 bases; bases outside gene matches: 3. The CDR3 here is CASSSGTGNYGYTF. DNA of the CDR3: TGCGCCAGCAGCTCCGGGACAGGGAACTATGGCTACACCTTC.

This sequence joins TRBV29-1 and TRBJ2-3, with D hard to call. Germline CDR1 SQVTM, CDR2 ANQGSEA. The CDR3 totals 14 residues. Trimming took off 0 bases at V and 3 bases at J, with 10 bases between the two ends. The chain's CDR3 is CSVEDLLGTDTQYF. CDR3 bases: TGCAGCGTTGAAGATCTTCTAGGGACAGATACGCAGTATTTT.

This clone was observed a handful of times. Relative to the germline gene, one junction end is altered; a read error may explain this. The V gene is TRBV2, the J gene TRBJ1-1, with 12 nucleotides matching TRBD1. Germline V gene data show CDR1 as SNHLY and CDR2 as FYNNEI. The CDR3 spans 12 residues. CDR3 loop: CASSGVGTGGDF. CDR3 DNA: TGTGCCAGCAGTGGGGTAGGGACAGGGGGCGACTTT.

The genes are TRBV29-1 and TRBJ2-1; 9 bases fit TRBD2. The CDR3 totals 14 residues. Germline values: CDR1 SQVTM, CDR2 ANQGSEA. Trimming removed 3 bases from V and 7 bases from J; junction bases left unmatched: 7. The DNA of the CDR3 is TGCAGCGTTGATGGGGGCCTAGCGGGAAATGAGCAGTTCTTC. Translating gives CSVDGGLAGNEQFF.

This clone was counted only a few times. The V gene is TRBV9, the J gene TRBJ1-1, with D perhaps matching TRBD1 (6 bases). Germline CDR1 and CDR2: SGDLS and YYNGEE. The CDR3 totals 17 residues. Trimming shortened V by 0 bases and J by 1 base, and 16 bases separated the two germline ends. CDR3 region: CASSVGWAGARNTEAFF. The CDR3 DNA is TGTGCCAGCAGCGTAGGGTGGGCAGGGGCAAGGAACACTGAAGCTTTCTTT.

In its sample, this clone was seen a few times. This chain joins TRBV9 and TRBJ2-1; 11 nucleotides match TRBD2. V was pared by 4 bases and J by 7 bases, with 7 bases of the junction left unmatched. CDR1 is SGDLS, CDR2 YYNGEE, per germline. This CDR3 has 15 residues. CDR3 sequence: CASSLQTSGSNEQFF. In DNA, the CDR3 is TGTGCCAGCAGCCTCCAAACTAGCGGGAGTAATGAGCAGTTCTTC. The whole variable domain, remainder taken from reference TRBV9 and TRBJ2-1, is DSGVTQTPKHLITATGQRVTLRCSPRSGDLSVYWYQQSLDQGLQFLIQYYNGEERAKGNILERFSAQQFPDLHSELNLSSLELGDSALYFCASSLQTSGSNEQFFGPGTRLTVL.

In this sample, this clone turned up a few times. The chain employs TRBV9 and TRBJ2-6; the D call may be TRBD1 or TRBD2 (5 bases each). Germline CDR1 SGDLS, CDR2 YYNGEE. The CDR3 totals 15 residues. V was clipped by 0 bases and J by 2 bases, with 6 bases between them. As DNA, the CDR3 is TGTGCCAGCAGCGTAGGAGGGGCTGGGGCCAACGTCCTGACTTTC. As protein: CASSVGGAGANVLTF. Filled out from reference TRBV9 and TRBJ2-6, the complete variable domain reads DSGVTQTPKHLITATGQRVTLRCSPRSGDLSVYWYQQSLDQGLQFLIQYYNGEERAKGNILERFSAQQFPDLHSELNLSSLELGDSALYFCASSVGGAGANVLTFGAGSRLTVL.

Many counts were recorded for this clone. The chain has TRBV9 and TRBJ2-5, with D maybe TRBD1 (6 bases). Looked up from germline, CDR1 is SGDLS and CDR2 is YYNGEE. The CDR3 extends over 15 amino acids. V shed 3 bases and J shed 5 bases, with 17 bases lying between them. The CDR3 protein is CASSAGTSLRETQYF. The CDR3 DNA sequence: TGTGCCAGCAGCGCCGGGACATCACTTAGGGAGACCCAGTACTTC.

This clone was found a few times. The chain is built from TRBV11-3 and TRBJ1-2; 7 bases are shared with TRBD1. CDR3 length: 16 amino acids. V was clipped by 3 bases and J by 4 bases; unmatched bases: 11. Germline CDR1 reads SGHNT; CDR2 reads YENEEA. The CDR3, as DNA: TGTGCCAGCAGCTTGCATGGCGGGACAGCCATCTATGGCTACACCTTC. It is translated as CASSLHGGTAIYGYTF.

The V gene is TRBV30, the J gene TRBJ1-2; 7 bases map to TRBD1. Germline trimming cut 5 bases from V and 0 bases from J; bases unmatched to any gene: 0. CDR3 size: 12 residues. CDR1 and CDR2 (germline): GTSNPN, SVGIG (reference sequence). The DNA of the CDR3 is TGTGCCTGGGGGACAGCTAACTATGGCTACACCTTC. Translated, it gives CAWGTANYGYTF.

A note on this clone: The sample carries other DNA sequences with the same CDR3. The V call is TRBV18, the J call TRBJ1-2; the D is unclear. The germline gives CDR1 KGHSH, CDR2 LQKENI. Trimming removed 1 base from V and 2 bases from J, with 8 bases in between. The CDR3 totals 14 residues. This CDR3 is CASSPQGENYGYTF. In DNA, the CDR3 is TGTGCCAGCTCACCACAGGGTGAGAACTATGGCTACACCTTC.

This sequence joins TRBV5-1 and TRBJ1-6; the match to TRBD1 covers 9 bases. Germline values: CDR1 SGHRS, CDR2 YFSETQ. The CDR3 extends over 15 amino acids. The V and J ends lost 0 bases and 9 bases, in that order; junction bases with no gene match: 4. The CDR3 is CASSLEGQGGSPLHF. The DNA of the CDR3 is TGCGCCAGCAGCTTGGAGGGACAGGGTGGTTCACCCCTCCACTTT.

This clone occurred a few times. The V call is TRBV10-3, the J call TRBJ2-5; TRBD2 aligns across 8 bases. This CDR3 is 16 amino acids long. CDR1 and CDR2 (germline): ENHRY, SYGVKD. The junction had 8 bases not matched to a gene; V was cut back by 0 bases and J by 5 bases. The CDR3 reads CAISESLERGYETQYF. The CDR3 DNA is TGTGCCATCAGTGAGTCGTTGGAGCGGGGGTATGAGACCCAGTACTTC.

V is TRBV19 and J is TRBJ2-3, with TRBD2 matching 7 bases. The CDR3 has 14 amino acids. The J segment lost 3 bases and the V segment lost 8 bases, leaving 8 bases of the junction unmatched. Looked up from germline, CDR1 is LNHDA and CDR2 is SQIVND (reference sequence). CDR3 residues: CASEPGGQTDTQYF. The CDR3 coding sequence is TGTGCCAGTGAGCCGGGAGGTCAGACAGATACGCAGTATTTT. Full variable domain (remainder filled in from reference TRBV19 and TRBJ2-3): DGGITQSPKYLFRKEGQNVTLSCEQNLNHDAMYWYRQDPGQGLRLIYYSQIVNDFQKGDIAEGYSVSREKKESFPLTVTSAQKNPTAFYLCASEPGGQTDTQYFGPGTRLTVL.

This clone was observed a few times. The chain is built from TRBV6-8 and TRBJ1-4; tentatively, D is TRBD1 (6 bases). CDR1 and CDR2 from the germline V gene are MNHGY and SAAAGT. This CDR3 has 16 residues. V lost 5 bases and J lost 0, with 13 bases in between. In nucleotides, the CDR3 is TGTGCCAGCAGTCGCACAGGGACTGCAACTAATGAAAAACTGTTTTTT. It is translated as CASSRTGTATNEKLFF.

J is TRBJ2-6 and V is TRBV7-7; the match to TRBD1 covers 11 bases. V lost 4 bases to trimming and J lost 4 bases; unmatched junction nucleotides: 6. The CDR3 is 17 amino acids. Germline assignment: CDR1 SSHAT and CDR2 FNYEAQ (reference sequence). CDR3 in DNA: TGTGCCAGCAGCTCCGGACAGGGGGCATCAGGGGCCAACGTCCTGACTTTC. It codes for CASSSGQGASGANVLTF. The variable domain in full, completed from reference TRBV7-7 and TRBJ2-6, reads GAGVSQSPRYKVTKRGQDVTLRCDPISSHATLYWYQQALGQGPEFLTYFNYEAQPDKSGLPSDRFSAERPEGSISTLTIQRTEQRDSAMYRCASSSGQGASGANVLTFGAGSRLTVL.

The chain links TRBV5-1 to TRBJ2-5; 7 bases map to TRBD1. Germline CDR1 is SGHRS and CDR2 is YFSETQ. CDR3 length: 15 residues. J was trimmed by 5 bases and V by 6 bases; bases with no gene match: 13. CDR3: CASISTGQVTETQYF. In DNA form, the CDR3 reads TGCGCCAGCATTTCTACAGGACAGGTTACCGAGACCCAGTACTTC.